A single sample is the source of the 15 T cell receptor beta chains below, sequenced in a study of blood T cell repertoires in COVID-19. Only in-frame clones appear in the TCRdb table, and some are missing; sequencing was by immunoSEQ multiplex PCR. Among about 170,000 clones listed, around nine tenths were seen once. The source material was peripheral blood. The receptors come from an older man with acute or convalescent COVID-19.

This clone was observed a handful of times. The rearrangement links TRBV7-8 to TRBJ1-2, with a tentative D call TRBD1 (5 bases). Trimming pared 2 bases from V and 4 bases from J, leaving 8 bases between. CDR3 length: 13 residues. Germline lookup yields CDR1 SGHVS and CDR2 FQNEAQ. The CDR3 nucleotides read TGTGCCAGCAGCTTATCCAGGGTCTATGGCTACACCTTC. This sequence encodes CASSLSRVYGYTF. The full variable domain, completed using reference TRBV7-8 and TRBJ1-2, is GAGVSQSPRYKVAKRGQDVALRCDPISGHVSLFWYQQALGQGPEFLTYFQNEAQLDKSGLPSDRFFAERPEGSVSTLKIQRTQQEDSAVYLCASSLSRVYGYTFGSGTRLTVV.

This sequence joins TRBV10-1 and TRBJ2-7, with TRBD2 as a possible D gene (6 bases). CDR3 size: 15 residues. CDR1 and CDR2 from the germline V gene are WNHNN and SYGVQD (reference sequence). V was cut by 0 bases and J by 2 bases, with 11 bases left in between. The CDR3 here is CASSESTGVPYEQYF. The DNA for the CDR3 is TGCGCCAGCAGTGAGTCAACGGGAGTCCCCTACGAGCAGTACTTC.

The chain combines TRBV2 with TRBJ2-2; TRBD2 agrees at 14 bases. CDR3 length equals 19 residues. V gave up 0 bases and J gave up 0 bases; unmatched junction bases: 3. CDR1 SNHLY and CDR2 FYNNEI come from the germline V gene. Written as DNA, the CDR3 is TGTGCCAGCAGTGAAGCGGGACTAGCGGGAGTCCCGAACACCGGGGAGCTGTTTTTT. Protein: CASSEAGLAGVPNTGELFF.

This clone showed up just once. This chain connects TRBV3-1 (or the pseudogene TRBV3-2) to TRBJ2-5; possibly TRBD2 for D (6 bases). The V end was cut by 4 bases, the J end by 2 bases, with 11 bases between. Germline loops: CDR1 LGHDT, CDR2 YNNKEL (reference sequence). The CDR3 runs to 14 residues. The DNA of the CDR3 is TGTGCCAGCAGCCCTCTTAGCGGACAAGAGACCCAGTACTTC. Amino acids: CASSPLSGQETQYF.

The chain employs TRBV3-1 (or the pseudogene TRBV3-2) and TRBJ2-7; 7 nucleotides match TRBD2. The CDR3 totals 15 residues. After removal of 4 bases from V and 5 bases from J, the junction contained 11 bases not matched to a gene. Germline CDR1 is LGHDT and CDR2 is YNNKEL (reference sequence). The CDR3, as DNA: TGTGCCAGCAGCCGCTTATGGGGGGGGACTAACGAGCAGTACTTC. Amino acids: CASSRLWGGTNEQYF.

The chain carries TRBV2 and TRBJ1-6, with D unclear. V lost 7 bases and J lost 2, with 15 bases in between. CDR3 length: 16 amino acids. Germline loops: CDR1 SNHLY, CDR2 FYNNEI. In DNA, the CDR3 is TGTGCCAGCACTAGAAGGAGCGGCCCCTATAATTCACCCCTCCACTTT. Its protein product is CASTRRSGPYNSPLHF. The full variable domain, rest sourced from reference TRBV2 and TRBJ1-6, is EPEVTQTPSHQVTQMGQEVILRCVPISNHLYFYWYRQILGQKVEFLVSFYNNEISEKSEIFDDQFSVERPDGSNFTLKIRSTKLEDSAMYFCASTRRSGPYNSPLHFGNGTRLTVT.

The CDR3 here is CASTLDNGGTRAFF. The CDR3 region has the DNA TGTGCCAGCACCTTGGATAACGGGGGGACACGGGCTTTCTTT. This chain links TRBV7-6 with TRBJ1-1, with D perhaps matching TRBD1 (6 bases). There are 14 residues in the CDR3. The ends were cut back, 7 bases at V and 11 bases at J, with 23 bases in the middle. Germline lookup yields CDR1 SGHVS and CDR2 FNYEAQ.

The chain recombines TRBV29-1 with TRBJ2-7; tentatively, D is TRBD1 (6 bases). Trimming removed 0 bases from V and 5 bases from J, with 14 bases in between. The length of the CDR3 is 14 residues. Germline V gene sequence: CDR1 SQVTM, CDR2 ANQGSEA. The DNA for the CDR3 is TGCAGCGTTGAAGACATACAGGGTACCCACGAGCAGTACTTC. The encoded protein is CSVEDIQGTHEQYF.

The rearrangement joins TRBV5-1 to TRBJ2-3; TRBD1 aligns across 10 bases. CDR3 length equals 15 residues. Germline V gene lookup returns CDR1 SGHRS and CDR2 YFSETQ. Trimming at V came to 2 bases and at J to 5 bases, leaving 5 bases not matched to a gene. CDR3 sequence (DNA): TGCGCCAGCAGCTTTGGACAGGGGGAGATAGATACGCAGTATTTT. Its translation is CASSFGQGEIDTQYF. Complete variable domain (other parts from reference TRBV5-1 and TRBJ2-3): KAGVTQTPRYLIKTRGQQVTLSCSPISGHRSVSWYQQTPGQGLQFLFEYFSETQRNKGNFPGRFSGRQFSNSRSEMNVSTLELGDSALYLCASSFGQGEIDTQYFGPGTRLTVL.

V usage is TRBV4-1 and J usage is TRBJ2-2, with D tentatively TRBD1 (8 bases). The CDR3 covers 17 residues. V was cut by 1 base and J by 1 base, with 13 bases left in between. CDR1 and CDR2 from the germline V gene are MGHRA and YSYEKL. The CDR3 DNA follows: TGCGCCAGCAGCCAAGCAGCGGGACAGGAGAACACCGGGGAGCTGTTTTTT. Protein: CASSQAAGQENTGELFF.

The chain combines TRBV6-6 with TRBJ2-1; 7 nucleotides line up with TRBD1. Germline CDR1 reads MNHNY; CDR2 reads SVGAGI (reference sequence). The CDR3 length is 14 residues. V was pared by 5 bases and J by 5 bases, with 6 bases of the junction left unmatched. In nucleotides, the CDR3 is TGTGCCAGCAGTCACGGGACAGCTAACAATGAGCAGTTCTTC. As protein: CASSHGTANNEQFF.

The chain employs TRBV6-5 and TRBJ2-7; D is undetermined. The CDR3 is 12 amino acids. The V gene's germline CDR1 is MNHEY and CDR2 SVGAGI. Trimming cost V 2 bases and J 12 bases, with 14 bases left between them. Here the CDR3 DNA reads TGTGCCAGCAGTTACCGGAACCAACGGGTGTACTTC. Amino acid sequence: CASSYRNQRVYF.

V usage is TRBV5-1 and J usage is TRBJ1-2, with TRBD1 matching 7 bases. V lost 0 bases and J lost 7; bases outside the gene matches: 9. This CDR3 contains 15 residues. Germline V lookup: CDR1 SGHRS, CDR2 YFSETQ. CDR3 sequence (DNA): TGCGCCAGCAGCTTGGACAGGGGAGGAGAGGGTGGCTACACCTTC. Residues: CASSLDRGGEGGYTF.

This clone has at least ten counts. This rearrangement joins TRBV5-1 to TRBJ1-6; 9 nucleotides match TRBD1. The V and J ends lost 1 base and 9 bases, in that order; junction bases with no gene match: 11. Germline V gene sequence: CDR1 SGHRS, CDR2 YFSETQ. This CDR3 spans 17 amino acids. CDR3 protein: CASSLTPNRGRGSPLHF. The CDR3 DNA sequence: TGCGCCAGCAGCTTGACCCCTAACAGGGGGCGAGGTTCACCCCTCCACTTT.

V is TRBV24-1 and J is TRBJ2-3, with D possibly matching TRBD2 (6 bases). Trimming stripped 3 bases from V and 5 bases from J, with 11 bases between. Germline V gene lookup returns CDR1 KGHDR and CDR2 SFDVKD. This CDR3 region has 14 residues. CDR3 nucleotide sequence: TGTGCCACCAGTGATGGAGGGTTGAAAGATACGCAGTATTTT. Translation: CATSDGGLKDTQYF.